Sequencing of this T cell receptor (beta chain) was carried out in a study of cytomegalovirus exposure and HLA in healthy donors. Study-level information: The 120 validation repertoires used the same platform as the roughly 670 first-cohort repertoires (as reported by a later analysis).

Produced via immunoSEQ multiplex PCR; TCRdb's table is partial and in-frame only. The table records 100,000 to 150,000 clones, 90% to 95% of them present only once. Findings and limits, study-wide: Altogether, about 160 TCR beta chains were recorded as cytomegalovirus-associated.

As concerns this clone: The antigen remains undetermined.

CDR1 and CDR2 (germline): SGHRS, YFSETQ. The V gene end was trimmed by 1 base and the J gene end by 1 base; junction bases not matched to a gene: 5. CDR3 length equals 16 residues. The donors were part of the approximately 120-subject validation cohort, which stood apart from the 666-subject first cohort. This chain joins TRBV5-1 and TRBJ2-5, with TRBD2 matching 9 bases. The clonotype comes from a woman between 18 and 29 years old in good health and CMV-seronegative. The sequencing input was PBMCs. The CDR3 region is CASSLSSGGTQETQYF. CDR3 DNA: TGCGCCAGCAGCTTGTCCAGCGGGGGGACCCAAGAGACCCAGTACTTC. Full variable domain (remainder filled in from reference TRBV5-1 and TRBJ2-5): KAGVTQTPRYLIKTRGQQVTLSCSPISGHRSVSWYQQTPGQGLQFLFEYFSETQRNKGNFPGRFSGRQFSNSRSEMNVSTLELGDSALYLCASSLSSGGTQETQYFGPGTRLLVL.